The clone carrying this T cell receptor (beta chain) was detected ten times or more. What it recognizes is unknown. V shed 3 bases, J shed 4 bases, and the junction held 10 bases outside the gene matches. The germline gives CDR1 LGHNA, CDR2 YNFKEQ. The CDR3 spans 18 residues. The library targeted TCRbeta and was prepared with unique molecular identifiers. TCRdb processed the PCR reads anew with MiXCR; each CDR3 protein has one entry. The sample lists 280,000 or so distinct CDR3 sequences, 11% occurring once. This sample was taken from a study of T-cell reconstitution after alpha-beta-depleted transplantation in children. Study findings and constraints: Two months or so post-transplant, alpha-beta T cells reportedly derived from several hundred expanded graft clones. T cells produced anew were the main source of T-cell counts and diversity one year after transplant. Recipient T cells and thymic progenitors that survived gave rise to the high TCRbeta diversity observed at day 60 in some patients.

The receptor's source is a male patient aged 2-10 years who had a stem cell transplant for chronic granulomatous disease, so the T cells may come from the graft donor. This chain uses TRBV4-2 with TRBJ2-3; 13 bases agree with TRBD2. The sequenced sample was peripheral blood, obtained 180 days after TCRalphabeta/CD19-depleted stem cell transplant. CDR3 DNA sequence: TGTGCCAGCAGCCAGCTGCGACTAGCGGGGGGTCGGGCAGATACGCAGTATTTT. This encodes CASSQLRLAGGRADTQYF.